This T cell receptor (beta chain) was recorded in a study of T-cell memory formation after mild COVID-19. Study as a whole: Largely, the TCR clusters proved donor specific. The study's findings and limits: Whether second-wave clones peaking at day 37 were SARS-CoV-2 specific went unconfirmed.

Germline lookup yields CDR1 SGHAT and CDR2 FQDESV (reference sequence). The length of the CDR3 is 14 residues. V was pared by 2 bases and J by 2 bases, with 9 bases between. TCRdb analysed the 5' RACE reads with MiXCR anew, one entry per CDR3 protein. This sample carries almost 350,000 distinct CDR3 sequences, under 25% of them seen once, and the ten largest clones take roughly 23%. To note about this clonotype: The target antigen is unknown.

V usage is TRBV11-1 and J usage is TRBJ2-5, with D maybe TRBD1 (6 bases). The TCR originated in a man between 18 and 35 years old who had mild COVID-19 (a few samples of this study predate the infection). Cell type and time point are not known. The sequenced sample was PBMCs or a T cell subset sorted from them (not recorded which). The CDR3 spells CASSLTGTQETQYF. CDR3 DNA: TGTGCCAGCAGCTTAACCGGGACACAAGAGACCCAGTACTTC.